This T cell receptor beta chain was captured by sequencing in a study of cytomegalovirus exposure and HLA in healthy donors. The sample holds a few counts of this clone. The antigen is unknown. The PCR employed 60 Vbeta primers together with 13 Jbeta primers. As handled by the study authors: Around 11 million shared chains were among around 78 million unique TCR beta chains counted in a later analysis. Assay: immunoSEQ multiplex PCR; the TCRdb copy retains only in-frame clones and omits some. The DNA was the basis for D and trimming; V, J and clone size are from that table. The table includes 100,000 to 150,000 clones, approximately 8% detected once. Findings and limits, study-wide: Later work showed greater clonal expansion in HLA-associated TCR beta chains than in equally common others. The number of N-insertions in an Asian-associated ancestry cluster was reportedly below the roughly 670-donor mean in a later analysis.

V dropped 4 bases and J dropped 1; count of bases not matched to a gene: 6. The CDR3 contains 15 residues. Looked up from germline, CDR1 is LNHDA and CDR2 is SQIVND (reference sequence). This sequence joins TRBV19 and TRBJ1-1, with 7 bases fitting TRBD1. The clonotype was recovered from a woman between 35 and 50 years old in good health and CMV-seropositive. The sample consisted of PBMCs. CDR3 amino acids: CASSKFGQENTEAFF. The CDR3 coding sequence is TGTGCCAGTAGTAAGTTTGGACAGGAGAACACTGAAGCTTTCTTT.